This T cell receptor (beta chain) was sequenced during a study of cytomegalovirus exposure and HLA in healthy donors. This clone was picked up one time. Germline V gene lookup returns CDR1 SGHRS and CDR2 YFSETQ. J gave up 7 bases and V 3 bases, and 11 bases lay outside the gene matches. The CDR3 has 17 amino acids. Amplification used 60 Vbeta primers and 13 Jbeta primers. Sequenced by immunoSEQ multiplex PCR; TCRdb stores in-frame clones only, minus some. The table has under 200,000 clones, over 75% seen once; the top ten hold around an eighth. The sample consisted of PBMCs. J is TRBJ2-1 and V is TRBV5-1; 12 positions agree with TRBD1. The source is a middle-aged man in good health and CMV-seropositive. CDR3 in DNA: TGCGCCAGCAGCTCGGGACAGGGGGCGAGAAGTTCGAATGAGCAGTTCTTC. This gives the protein CASSSGQGARSSNEQFF. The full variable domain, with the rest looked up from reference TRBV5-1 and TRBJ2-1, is KAGVTQTPRYLIKTRGQQVTLSCSPISGHRSVSWYQQTPGQGLQFLFEYFSETQRNKGNFPGRFSGRQFSNSRSEMNVSTLELGDSALYLCASSSGQGARSSNEQFFGPGTRLTVL.